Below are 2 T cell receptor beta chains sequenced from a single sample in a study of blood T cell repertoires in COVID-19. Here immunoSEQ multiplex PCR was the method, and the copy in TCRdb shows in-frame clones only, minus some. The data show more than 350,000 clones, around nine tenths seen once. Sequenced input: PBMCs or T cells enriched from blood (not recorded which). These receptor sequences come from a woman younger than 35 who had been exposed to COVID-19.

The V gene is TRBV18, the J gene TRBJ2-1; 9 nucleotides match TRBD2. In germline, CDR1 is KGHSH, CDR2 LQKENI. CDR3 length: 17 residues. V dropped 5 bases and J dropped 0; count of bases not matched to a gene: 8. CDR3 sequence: CASSSTISGSSYNEQFF. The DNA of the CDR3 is TGTGCCAGCTCATCGACGATTAGCGGGAGCTCCTACAATGAGCAGTTCTTC.

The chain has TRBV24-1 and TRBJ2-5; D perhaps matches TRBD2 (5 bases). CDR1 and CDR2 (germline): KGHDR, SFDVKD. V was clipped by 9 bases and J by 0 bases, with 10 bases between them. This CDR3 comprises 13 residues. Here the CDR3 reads CATAPGYQETQYF. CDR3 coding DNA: TGTGCCACCGCCCCGGGGTACCAAGAGACCCAGTACTTC.